This TCR beta chain originates from a study of cytotoxic CD8 clonotypes in ibrutinib-treated CLL. Deep sequencing aimed at 1 in 200,000 to 1 in 1 million T cells' resolution. Repertoires were generated with immunoSEQ multiplex PCR, while TCRdb's copy carries only in-frame clones and drops some. The sample lists 11,000 or so clones; about 80% were seen once. CDR1 and CDR2 (germline): SGHNT, YYREEE (reference sequence). V gave up 0 bases and J gave up 6 bases, with 9 bases separating them. CDR3 length: 13 residues. TCR beta libraries used 1.5 to 2 micrograms of DNA from cryopreserved PBMCs. The origin of this receptor is a human donor with chronic lymphocytic leukemia. Source: PBMCs, taken at disease progression, from a patient treated with ibrutinib. The chain recombines TRBV5-4 with TRBJ1-2; D gene unclear. CDR3 protein: CASSLGPRDGYTF. In DNA, the CDR3 is TGTGCCAGCAGCTTGGGGCCCCGGGATGGCTACACCTTC. Supplemented by reference TRBV5-4 and TRBJ1-2, the full variable domain reads ETGVTQSPTHLIKTRGQQVTLRCSSQSGHNTVSWYQQALGQGPQFIFQYYREEENGRGNFPPRFSGLQFPNYSSELNVNALELDDSALYLCASSLGPRDGYTFGSGTRLTVV.